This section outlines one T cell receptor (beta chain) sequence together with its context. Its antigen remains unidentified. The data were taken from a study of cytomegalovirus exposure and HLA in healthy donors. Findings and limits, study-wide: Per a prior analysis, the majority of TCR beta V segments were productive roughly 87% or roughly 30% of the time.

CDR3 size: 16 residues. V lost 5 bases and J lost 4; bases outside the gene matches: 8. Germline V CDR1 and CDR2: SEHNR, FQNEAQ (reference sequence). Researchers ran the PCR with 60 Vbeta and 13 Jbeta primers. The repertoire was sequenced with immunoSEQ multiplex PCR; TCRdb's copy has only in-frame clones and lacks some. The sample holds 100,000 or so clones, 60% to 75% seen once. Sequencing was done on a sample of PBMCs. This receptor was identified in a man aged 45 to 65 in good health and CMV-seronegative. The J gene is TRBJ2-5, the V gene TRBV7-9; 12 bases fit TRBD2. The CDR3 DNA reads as TGTGCCAGCAGCCCCCCTAGCGGGGGGGCTGGAGAGACCCAGTACTTC. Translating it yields CASSPPSGGAGETQYF.